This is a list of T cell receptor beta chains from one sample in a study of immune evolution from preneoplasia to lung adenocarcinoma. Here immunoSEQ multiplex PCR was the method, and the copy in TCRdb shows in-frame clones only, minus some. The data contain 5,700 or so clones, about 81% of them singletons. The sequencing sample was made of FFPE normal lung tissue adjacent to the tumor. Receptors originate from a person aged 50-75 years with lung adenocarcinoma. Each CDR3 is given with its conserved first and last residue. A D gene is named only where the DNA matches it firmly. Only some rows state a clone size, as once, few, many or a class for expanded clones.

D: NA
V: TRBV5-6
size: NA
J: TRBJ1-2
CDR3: CASSSPERPTDGYTF
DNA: TGTGCCAGCAGCTCCCCGGAACGACCAACGGATGGCTACACCTTC

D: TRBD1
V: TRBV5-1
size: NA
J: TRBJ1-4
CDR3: CASSFGQGEKLFF
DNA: TGCGCCAGCAGCTTTGGACAGGGGGAAAAACTGTTTTTT

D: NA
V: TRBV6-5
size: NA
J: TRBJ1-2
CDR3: CASSSKWGRDYGYTF
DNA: TGTGCCAGCAGTTCCAAATGGGGGCGGGACTATGGCTACACCTTC

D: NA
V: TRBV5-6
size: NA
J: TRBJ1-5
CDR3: CASSLFGQHDTNQPQHF
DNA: TGTGCCAGCAGCTTATTCGGTCAGCACGACACCAATCAGCCCCAGCATTTT

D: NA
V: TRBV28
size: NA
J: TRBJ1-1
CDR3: CASSLWRGNTEAFF
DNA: TGTGCCAGCAGTTTGTGGCGGGGGAACACTGAAGCTTTCTTT

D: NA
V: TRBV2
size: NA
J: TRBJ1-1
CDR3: CASSERVLNTEAFF
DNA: TGTGCCAGCAGTGAGAGGGTCCTGAACACTGAAGCTTTCTTT

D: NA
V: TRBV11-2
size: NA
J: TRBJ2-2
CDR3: CASRRTANTGELFF
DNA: TGTGCCAGCAGGAGGACCGCGAACACCGGGGAGCTGTTTTTT

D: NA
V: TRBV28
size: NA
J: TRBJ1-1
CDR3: CASSAGHQNTEAFF
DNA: TGTGCCAGCAGTGCGGGACACCAGAACACTGAAGCTTTCTTT

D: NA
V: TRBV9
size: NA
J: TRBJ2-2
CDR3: CASSPLVASTGELFF
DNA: TGTGCCAGCAGCCCACTGGTAGCCAGCACCGGGGAGCTGTTTTTT

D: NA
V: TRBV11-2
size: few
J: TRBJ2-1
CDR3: CASSGVVLALYNEQFF
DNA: TGTGCCAGCAGCGGAGTGGTGTTAGCTTTATACAATGAGCAGTTCTTC

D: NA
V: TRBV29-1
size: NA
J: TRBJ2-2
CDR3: CSVRESRNTGELFF
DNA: TGCAGCGTGCGAGAGTCCAGGAACACCGGGGAGCTGTTTTTT

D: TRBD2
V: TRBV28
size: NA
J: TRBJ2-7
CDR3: CASTPGGRTYEQYF
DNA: TGTGCCAGCACACCGGGAGGTAGGACCTACGAGCAGTACTTC

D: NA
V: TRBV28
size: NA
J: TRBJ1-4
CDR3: CASSPHNEKLFF
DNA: TGTGCCAGCAGCCCTCACAATGAAAAACTGTTTTTT

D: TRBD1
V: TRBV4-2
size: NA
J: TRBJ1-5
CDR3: CASSQEGARQPQHF
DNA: TGTGCCAGCAGCCAGGAGGGGGCCCGTCAGCCCCAGCATTTT

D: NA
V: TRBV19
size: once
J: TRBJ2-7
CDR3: CASSIASSVIYEQYF
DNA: TGTGCCAGTAGTATAGCCTCTAGCGTAATATACGAGCAGTACTTC

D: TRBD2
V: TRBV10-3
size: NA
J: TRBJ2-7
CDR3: CAISEPTTSGPTANTYEQYF
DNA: TGTGCCATCAGTGAGCCGACTACTAGCGGGCCGACAGCCAACACCTACGAGCAGTACTTC

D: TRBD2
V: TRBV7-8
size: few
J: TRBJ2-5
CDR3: CASSLVAPGLAGVAWETQYF
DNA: TGTGCCAGCAGCTTGGTTGCACCGGGACTAGCGGGAGTGGCGTGGGAGACCCAGTACTTC

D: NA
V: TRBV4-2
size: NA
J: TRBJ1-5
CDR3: CASSSVPGQPQHF
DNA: TGTGCCAGCAGCTCCGTACCTGGTCAGCCCCAGCATTTT

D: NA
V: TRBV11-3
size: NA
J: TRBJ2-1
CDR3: CASSLETSPSEQFF
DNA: TGTGCCAGCAGCTTAGAAACTAGCCCCAGCGAGCAGTTCTTC

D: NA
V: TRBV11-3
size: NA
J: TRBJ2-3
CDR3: CASSTRDKTQYF
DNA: TGTGCCAGCAGCACCCGGGACAAAACGCAGTATTTT

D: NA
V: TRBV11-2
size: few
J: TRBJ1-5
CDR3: CASSLTGLPGMQPQHF
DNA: TGTGCCAGCAGCTTGACTGGTCTGCCAGGGATGCAGCCCCAGCATTTT

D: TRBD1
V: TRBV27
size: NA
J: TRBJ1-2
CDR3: CASARGQGNYGYTF
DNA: TGTGCCAGCGCCCGGGGACAGGGCAACTATGGCTACACCTTC

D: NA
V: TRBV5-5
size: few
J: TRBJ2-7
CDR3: CASSGGLGSYEQYF
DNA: TGTGCCAGCAGCGGTGGACTCGGTTCCTACGAGCAGTACTTC

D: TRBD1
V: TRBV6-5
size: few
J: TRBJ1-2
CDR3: CASSRTGNYGYTF
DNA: TGTGCCAGCAGCCGGACAGGGAACTATGGCTACACCTTC

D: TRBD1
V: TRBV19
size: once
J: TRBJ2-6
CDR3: CASSTGQHSGANVLTF
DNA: TGTGCCAGTAGTACGGGACAGCACTCTGGGGCCAACGTCCTGACTTTC

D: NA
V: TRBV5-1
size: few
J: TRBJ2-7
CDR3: CASSLLGSWGDEQYF
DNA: TGCGCCAGCAGCTTGTTGGGGTCCTGGGGTGACGAGCAGTACTTC

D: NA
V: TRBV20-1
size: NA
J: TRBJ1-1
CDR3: CSARQDLEAFF
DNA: TGCAGTGCTAGACAAGACCTGGAGGCTTTCTTT

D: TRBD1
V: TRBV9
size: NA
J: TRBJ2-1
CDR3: CASSSGTASSYNEQFF
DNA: TGTGCCAGCAGCTCCGGGACAGCGAGCTCCTACAATGAGCAGTTCTTC

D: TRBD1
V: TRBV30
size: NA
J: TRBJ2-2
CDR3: CAWSNGQGSNTGELFF
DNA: TGTGCCTGGAGTAACGGACAGGGGTCGAACACCGGGGAGCTGTTTTTT

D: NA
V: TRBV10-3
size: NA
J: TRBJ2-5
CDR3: CAIMASLSQETQYF
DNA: TGTGCCATCATGGCTAGTCTTTCTCAAGAGACCCAGTACTTC

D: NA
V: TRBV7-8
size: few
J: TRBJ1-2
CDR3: CASSERTAANYGYTF
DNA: TGTGCCAGCAGCGAACGGACAGCTGCTAACTATGGCTACACCTTC

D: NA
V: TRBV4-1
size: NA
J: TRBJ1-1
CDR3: CASSPQGGETEAFF
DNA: TGCGCCAGCAGCCCACAGGGAGGGGAAACTGAAGCTTTCTTT

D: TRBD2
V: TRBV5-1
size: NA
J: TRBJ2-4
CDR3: CASSPGTSGGIAKNIQYF
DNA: TGCGCCAGCAGCCCTGGGACTAGCGGAGGAATAGCCAAAAACATTCAGTACTTC

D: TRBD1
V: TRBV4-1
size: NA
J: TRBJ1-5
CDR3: CASSPSGQAFNQPQHF
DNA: TGCGCCAGCAGCCCGTCGGGACAGGCCTTCAATCAGCCCCAGCATTTT

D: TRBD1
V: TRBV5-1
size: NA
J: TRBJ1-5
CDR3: CASSYGQDSNQPQHF
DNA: TGCGCCAGCAGCTACGGACAGGATAGCAATCAGCCCCAGCATTTT

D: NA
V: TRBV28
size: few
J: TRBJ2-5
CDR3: CASSQLSPGQYF
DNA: TGTGCCAGCAGTCAACTGTCCCCAGGCCAGTACTTC

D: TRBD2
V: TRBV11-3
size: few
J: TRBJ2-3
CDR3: CASSKGLADSTDTQYF
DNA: TGTGCCAGCAGCAAGGGACTAGCGGACAGCACAGATACGCAGTATTTT

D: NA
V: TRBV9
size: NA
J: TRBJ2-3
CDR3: CASSVESSGDTQYF
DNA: TGTGCCAGCAGCGTAGAAAGTAGTGGAGATACGCAGTATTTT

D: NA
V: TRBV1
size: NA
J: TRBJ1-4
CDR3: CTSSQEARTNEKLFF
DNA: TGCACCAGCAGCCAAGAGGCCAGGACTAATGAAAAACTGTTTTTT

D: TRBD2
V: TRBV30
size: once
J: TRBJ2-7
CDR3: CAYNSGRYEQYF
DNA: TGTGCCTATAACAGCGGGAGGTACGAGCAGTACTTC